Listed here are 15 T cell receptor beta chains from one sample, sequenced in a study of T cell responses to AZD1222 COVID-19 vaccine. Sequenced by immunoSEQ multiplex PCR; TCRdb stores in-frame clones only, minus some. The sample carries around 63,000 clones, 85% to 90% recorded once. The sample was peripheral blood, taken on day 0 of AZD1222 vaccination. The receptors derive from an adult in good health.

CDR3 region: CASRIGAGDGTGELFF. The CDR3 DNA sequence: TGTGCCAGCAGGATTGGAGCGGGCGATGGGACCGGGGAGCTGTTTTTT. The rearrangement links TRBV7-9 to TRBJ2-2, with D perhaps TRBD2 (6 bases). The CDR3 length is 16 residues. Germline V gene lookup returns CDR1 SEHNR and CDR2 FQNEAQ (reference sequence). V was trimmed by 6 bases and J by 5 bases, leaving 19 bases between them.

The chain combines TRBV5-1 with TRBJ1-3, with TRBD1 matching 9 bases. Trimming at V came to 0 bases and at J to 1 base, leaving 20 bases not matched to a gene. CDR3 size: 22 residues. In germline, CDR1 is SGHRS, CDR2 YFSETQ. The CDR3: CASSLARGTGLGGGSSGNTIYF. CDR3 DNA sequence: TGCGCCAGCAGCTTGGCCAGGGGGACAGGGCTTGGCGGAGGTTCATCTGGAAACACCATATATTTT.

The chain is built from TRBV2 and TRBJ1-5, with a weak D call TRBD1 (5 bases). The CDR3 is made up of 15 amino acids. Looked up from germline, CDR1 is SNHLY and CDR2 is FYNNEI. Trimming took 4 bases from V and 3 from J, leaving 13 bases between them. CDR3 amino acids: CASSGGVINNQPQHF. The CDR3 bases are TGTGCCAGCAGTGGGGGGGTGATTAACAATCAGCCCCAGCATTTT.

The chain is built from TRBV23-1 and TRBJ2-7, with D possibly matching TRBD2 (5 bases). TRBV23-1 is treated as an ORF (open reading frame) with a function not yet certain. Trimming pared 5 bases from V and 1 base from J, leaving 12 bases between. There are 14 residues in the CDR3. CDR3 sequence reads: CASSVQDLSYEQYF. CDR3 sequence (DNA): TGCGCCAGCAGTGTCCAGGACTTATCCTACGAGCAGTACTTC.

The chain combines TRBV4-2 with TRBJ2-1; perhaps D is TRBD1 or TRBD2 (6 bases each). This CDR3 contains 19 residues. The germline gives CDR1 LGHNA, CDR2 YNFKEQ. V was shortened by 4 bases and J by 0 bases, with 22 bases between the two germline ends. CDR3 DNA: TGTGCCAGCAGCCGAAAGACGGACCCACGGGGGCCCTCCTACAATGAGCAGTTCTTC. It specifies CASSRKTDPRGPSYNEQFF.

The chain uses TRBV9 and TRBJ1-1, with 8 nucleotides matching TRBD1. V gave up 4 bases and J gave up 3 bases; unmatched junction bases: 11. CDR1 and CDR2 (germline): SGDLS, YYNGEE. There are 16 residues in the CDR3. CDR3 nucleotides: TGTGCCAGCAGCCCAAGGACAGGGAGAAAACACACTGAAGCTTTCTTT. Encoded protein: CASSPRTGRKHTEAFF.

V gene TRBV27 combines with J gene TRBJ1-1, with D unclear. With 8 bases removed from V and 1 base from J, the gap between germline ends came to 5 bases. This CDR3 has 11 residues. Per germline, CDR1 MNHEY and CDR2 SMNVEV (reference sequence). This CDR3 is CASSGNTEAFF. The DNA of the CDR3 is TGTGCCAGCTCAGGGAACACTGAAGCTTTCTTT.

The CDR3 spells CAYQKGGYGYGYTF. In DNA form, the CDR3 reads TGTGCCTACCAAAAGGGGGGGTACGGTTATGGCTACACCTTC. The rearrangement uses TRBV30 and TRBJ1-2; tentative D call: TRBD1 (6 bases). The CDR3 is 14 amino acids. V was clipped by 7 bases and J by 5 bases, with 20 bases between them. Germline values: CDR1 GTSNPN, CDR2 SVGIG (reference sequence).

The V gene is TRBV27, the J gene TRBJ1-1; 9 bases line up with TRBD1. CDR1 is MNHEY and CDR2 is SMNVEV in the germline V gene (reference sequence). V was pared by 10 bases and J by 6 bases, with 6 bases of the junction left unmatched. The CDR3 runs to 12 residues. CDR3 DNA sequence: TGTGCCACCCGCCGGGACAGGGCTGAAGCTTTCTTT. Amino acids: CATRRDRAEAFF.

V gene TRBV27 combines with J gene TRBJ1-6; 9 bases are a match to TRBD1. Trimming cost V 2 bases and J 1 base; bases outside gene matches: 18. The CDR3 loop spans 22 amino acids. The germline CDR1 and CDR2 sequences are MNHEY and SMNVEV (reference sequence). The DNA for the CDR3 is TGTGCCAGCAGTTTACGACGAGAACAGGGGGCGAGCTTGGGGTCCTATAATTCACCCCTCCACTTT. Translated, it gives CASSLRREQGASLGSYNSPLHF.

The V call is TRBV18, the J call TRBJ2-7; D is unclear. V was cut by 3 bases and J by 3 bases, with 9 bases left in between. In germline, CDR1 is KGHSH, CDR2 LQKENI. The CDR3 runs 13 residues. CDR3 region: CASSPQDGYEQYF. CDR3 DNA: TGTGCCAGCTCACCTCAAGACGGCTACGAGCAGTACTTC.

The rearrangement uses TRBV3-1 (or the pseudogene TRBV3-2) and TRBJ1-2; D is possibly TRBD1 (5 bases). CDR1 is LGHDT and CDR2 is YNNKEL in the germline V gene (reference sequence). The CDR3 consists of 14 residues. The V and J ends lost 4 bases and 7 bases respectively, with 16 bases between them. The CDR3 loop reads CASSPEGYRGGYTF. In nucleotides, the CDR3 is TGTGCCAGCAGCCCGGAGGGGTACCGAGGTGGCTACACCTTC.

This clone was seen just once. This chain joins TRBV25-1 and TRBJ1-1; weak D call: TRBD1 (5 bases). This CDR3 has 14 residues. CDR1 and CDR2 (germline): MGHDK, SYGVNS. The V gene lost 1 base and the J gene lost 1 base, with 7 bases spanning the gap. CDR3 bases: TGTGCCAGCAGTGAATGGGGCGGGAACACTGAAGCTTTCTTT. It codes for CASSEWGGNTEAFF.

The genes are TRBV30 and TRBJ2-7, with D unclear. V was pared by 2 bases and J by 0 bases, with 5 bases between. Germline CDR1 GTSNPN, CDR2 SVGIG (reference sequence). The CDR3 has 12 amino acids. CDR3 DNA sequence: TGTGCCTGGAGTCAGGTCTCCTACGAGCAGTACTTC. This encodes CAWSQVSYEQYF.

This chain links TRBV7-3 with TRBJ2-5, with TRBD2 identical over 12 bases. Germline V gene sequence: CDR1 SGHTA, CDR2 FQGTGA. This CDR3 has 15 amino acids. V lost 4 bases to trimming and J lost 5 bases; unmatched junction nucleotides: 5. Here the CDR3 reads CASSSFGLAGETQYF. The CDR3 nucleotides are TGTGCCAGCAGCTCCTTCGGACTAGCGGGGGAGACCCAGTACTTC.